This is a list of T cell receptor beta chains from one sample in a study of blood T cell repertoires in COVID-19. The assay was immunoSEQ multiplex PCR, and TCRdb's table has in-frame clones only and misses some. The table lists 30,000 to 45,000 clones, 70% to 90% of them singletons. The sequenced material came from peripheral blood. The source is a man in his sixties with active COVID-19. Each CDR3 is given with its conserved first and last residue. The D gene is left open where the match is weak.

CDR3 protein: CASSLEPGNNSPLHF
J gene: TRBJ1-6
V gene: TRBV5-5
CDR3 length: 15
D gene: .

CDR3 protein: CASSTPDRSDQPQHF
J gene: TRBJ1-5
V gene: TRBV19
CDR3 length: 15
D gene: TRBD1

CDR3 protein: CASSPRQGFTEAFF
J gene: TRBJ1-1
V gene: TRBV18
CDR3 length: 14
D gene: TRBD1

CDR3 protein: CASSDKLAVTLDTQYF
J gene: TRBJ2-3
V gene: TRBV6-4
CDR3 length: 16
D gene: TRBD2

CDR3 protein: CSASEQIQETQYF
J gene: TRBJ2-5
V gene: TRBV20-1
CDR3 length: 13
D gene: .

CDR3 protein: CSVGGQGPSTDTQYF
J gene: TRBJ2-3
V gene: TRBV29-1
CDR3 length: 15
D gene: TRBD1

CDR3 protein: CASSSRTAMNTEAFF
J gene: TRBJ1-1
V gene: TRBV5-1
CDR3 length: 15
D gene: .

CDR3 protein: CASSRDSRGAFF
J gene: TRBJ1-1
V gene: TRBV12-3/TRBV12-4
CDR3 length: 12
D gene: TRBD1

CDR3 protein: CASSVDQTSRGTQYF
J gene: TRBJ2-3
V gene: TRBV9
CDR3 length: 15
D gene: .

CDR3 protein: CASSLVLAATGYEQYF
J gene: TRBJ2-7
V gene: TRBV5-1
CDR3 length: 16
D gene: TRBD2

CDR3 protein: CASSDGGPRHTEAFF
J gene: TRBJ1-1
V gene: TRBV25-1
CDR3 length: 15
D gene: .

CDR3 protein: CATSRQGGGETQYF
J gene: TRBJ2-5
V gene: TRBV15
CDR3 length: 14
D gene: .

CDR3 protein: CASGLDIYGYTF
J gene: TRBJ1-2
V gene: TRBV12-5
CDR3 length: 12
D gene: .

CDR3 protein: CTSSHKRQGKQETQYF
J gene: TRBJ2-5
V gene: TRBV1
CDR3 length: 16
D gene: .

CDR3 protein: CASRGTGQGGGEKLFF
J gene: TRBJ1-4
V gene: TRBV10-2
CDR3 length: 16
D gene: .